This TCR beta chain was found in a study of T cell repertoires in cytomegalovirus infection. Study context: Recently described HLA-C-restricted plus well-studied HLA-B-restricted CMV epitopes were used. Both a matching HLA type and CMV infection were indicated by public TCR beta signatures.

Note on this clonotype: Its specificity is unknown.

TCRdb reprocessed the reads via MiXCR and lists one record per CDR3 protein. Of about 74,000 distinct CDR3 sequences listed, around 27% are singletons. The sample was CD8+ T cells from cultured PBMCs, taken from culture after CMV antigen stimulation. The TCR was taken from a human donor in good health (CMV status not recorded). Some clones in this sample may be carry-over from other donors' samples.

In DNA, the CDR3 is TGTGCCAGCAGCCGCCTGGGAGAGGGCCAAGAGACCCAGTACTTC. This encodes CASSRLGEGQETQYF. V usage is TRBV6-5 and J usage is TRBJ2-5; TRBD2 might be the D (5 bases). Germline CDR1 reads MNHEY; CDR2 reads SVGAGI. V gave up 6 bases and J gave up 1 base, with 15 bases separating them. This CDR3 comprises 15 residues.